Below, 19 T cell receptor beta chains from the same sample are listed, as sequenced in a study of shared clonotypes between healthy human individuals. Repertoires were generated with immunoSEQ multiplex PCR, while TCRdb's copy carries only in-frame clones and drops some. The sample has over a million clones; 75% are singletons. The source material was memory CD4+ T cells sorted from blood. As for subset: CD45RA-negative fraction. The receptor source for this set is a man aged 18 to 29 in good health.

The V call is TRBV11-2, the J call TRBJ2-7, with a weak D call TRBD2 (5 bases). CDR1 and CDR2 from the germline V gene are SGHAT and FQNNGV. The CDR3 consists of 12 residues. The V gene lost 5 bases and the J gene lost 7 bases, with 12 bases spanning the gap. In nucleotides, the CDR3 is TGTGCCAGCAGCCCCCTCCGCGGGGAGCAGTACTTC. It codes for CASSPLRGEQYF.

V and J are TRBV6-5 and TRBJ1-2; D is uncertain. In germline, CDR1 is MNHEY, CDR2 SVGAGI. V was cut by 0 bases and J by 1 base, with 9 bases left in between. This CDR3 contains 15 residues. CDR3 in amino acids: CASSYSSRSNYGYTF. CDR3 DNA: TGTGCCAGCAGTTACTCCAGCCGCAGTAACTATGGCTACACCTTC.

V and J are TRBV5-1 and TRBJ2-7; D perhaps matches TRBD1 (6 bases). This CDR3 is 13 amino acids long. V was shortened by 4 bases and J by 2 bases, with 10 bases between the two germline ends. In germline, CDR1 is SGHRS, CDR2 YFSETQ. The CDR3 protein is CASSMTGPYEQYF. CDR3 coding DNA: TGCGCCAGCAGCATGACAGGACCCTACGAGCAGTACTTC.

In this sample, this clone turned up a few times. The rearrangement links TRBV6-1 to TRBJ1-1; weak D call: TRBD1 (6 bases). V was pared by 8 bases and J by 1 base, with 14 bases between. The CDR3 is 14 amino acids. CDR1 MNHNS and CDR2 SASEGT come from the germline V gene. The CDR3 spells CASGTGHTNTEAFF. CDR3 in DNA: TGTGCCAGCGGTACAGGGCACACGAACACTGAAGCTTTCTTT.

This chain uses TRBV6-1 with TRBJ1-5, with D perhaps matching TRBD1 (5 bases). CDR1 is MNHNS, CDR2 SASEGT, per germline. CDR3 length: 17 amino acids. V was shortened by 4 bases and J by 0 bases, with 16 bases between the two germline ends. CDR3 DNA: TGTGCCAGCAGTGCGCGACAGAAGAGCACTAGCAATCAGCCCCAGCATTTT. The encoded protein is CASSARQKSTSNQPQHF.

CDR3 DNA sequence: TGTGCCAGCAGTTCCCGGGAAGGTTCGAATGAAAAACTGTTTTTT. Its translation is CASSSREGSNEKLFF. V is TRBV6-5 and J is TRBJ1-4; D is unresolved. The CDR3 runs to 15 residues. Germline V lookup: CDR1 MNHEY, CDR2 SVGAGI. Trimming shortened V by 4 bases and J by 5 bases, and 14 bases separated the two germline ends.

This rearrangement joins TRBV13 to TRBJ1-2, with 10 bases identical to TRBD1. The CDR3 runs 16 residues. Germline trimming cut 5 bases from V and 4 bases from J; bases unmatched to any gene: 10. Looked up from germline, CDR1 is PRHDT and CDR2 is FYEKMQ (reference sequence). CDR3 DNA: TGTGCCAGCAGCGCCCGGGACAGGGGTTTTTCCTATGGCTACACCTTC. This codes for CASSARDRGFSYGYTF.

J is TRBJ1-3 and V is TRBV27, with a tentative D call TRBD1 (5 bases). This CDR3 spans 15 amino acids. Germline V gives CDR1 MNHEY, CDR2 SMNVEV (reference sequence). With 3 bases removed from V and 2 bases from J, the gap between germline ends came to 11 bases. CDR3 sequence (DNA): TGTGCCAGCAGTTTCCAGGGACGTACTGGAAACACCATATATTTT. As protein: CASSFQGRTGNTIYF.

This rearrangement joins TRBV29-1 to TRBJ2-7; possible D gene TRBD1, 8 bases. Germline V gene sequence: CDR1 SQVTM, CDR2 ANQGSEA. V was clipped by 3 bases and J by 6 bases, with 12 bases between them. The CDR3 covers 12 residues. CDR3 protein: CSVDNRGGEQYF. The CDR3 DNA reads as TGCAGCGTTGATAACAGGGGGGGCGAGCAGTACTTC.

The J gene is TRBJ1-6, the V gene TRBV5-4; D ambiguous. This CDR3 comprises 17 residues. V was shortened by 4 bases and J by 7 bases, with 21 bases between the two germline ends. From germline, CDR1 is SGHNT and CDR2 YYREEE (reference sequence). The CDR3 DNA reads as TGTGCCAGCAGCAAAATGAAAATGACCGATACGAATTCACCCCTCCACTTT. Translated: CASSKMKMTDTNSPLHF.

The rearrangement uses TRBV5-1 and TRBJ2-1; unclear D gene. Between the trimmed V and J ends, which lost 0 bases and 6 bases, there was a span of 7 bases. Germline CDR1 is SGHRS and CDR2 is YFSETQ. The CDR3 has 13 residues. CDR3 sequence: CASSLGISNEQFF. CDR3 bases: TGCGCCAGCAGCTTGGGGATTAGCAATGAGCAGTTCTTC.

The DNA for the CDR3 is TGTGCCAGCAGCTTGATACGGGACTCTGAAGCTTTCTTT. Residues: CASSLIRDSEAFF. The chain carries TRBV5-6 and TRBJ1-1; the D gene is possibly TRBD1 (5 bases). Germline values: CDR1 SGHDT, CDR2 YYEEEE. This CDR3 has 13 amino acids. V was trimmed by 1 base and J by 6 bases, leaving 10 bases between them.

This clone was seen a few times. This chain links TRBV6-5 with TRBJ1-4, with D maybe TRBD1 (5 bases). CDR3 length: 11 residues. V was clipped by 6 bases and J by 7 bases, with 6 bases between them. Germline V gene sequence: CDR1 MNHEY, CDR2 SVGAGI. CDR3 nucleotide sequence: TGTGCCAGCAGAAGGGGTGAAAAACTGTTTTTT. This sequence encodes CASRRGEKLFF.

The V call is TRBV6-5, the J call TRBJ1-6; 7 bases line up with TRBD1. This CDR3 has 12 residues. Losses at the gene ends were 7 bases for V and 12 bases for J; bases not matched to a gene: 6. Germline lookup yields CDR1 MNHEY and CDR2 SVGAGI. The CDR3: CASNQQGQPLHF. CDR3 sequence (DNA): TGTGCCAGCAATCAACAGGGGCAACCCCTCCACTTT.

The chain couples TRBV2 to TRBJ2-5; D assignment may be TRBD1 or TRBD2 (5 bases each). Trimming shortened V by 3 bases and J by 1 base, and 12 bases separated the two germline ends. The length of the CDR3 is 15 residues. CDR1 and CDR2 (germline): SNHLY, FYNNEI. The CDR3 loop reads CASSEGVFGQETQYF. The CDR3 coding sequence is TGTGCCAGCAGTGAGGGGGTGTTTGGCCAAGAGACCCAGTACTTC.

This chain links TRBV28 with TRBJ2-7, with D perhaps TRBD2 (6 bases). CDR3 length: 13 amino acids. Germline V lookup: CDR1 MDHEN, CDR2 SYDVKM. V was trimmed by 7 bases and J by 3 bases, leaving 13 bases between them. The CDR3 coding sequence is TGTGCCAGCACCTCGGGACTTAACTACGAGCAGTACTTC. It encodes CASTSGLNYEQYF.

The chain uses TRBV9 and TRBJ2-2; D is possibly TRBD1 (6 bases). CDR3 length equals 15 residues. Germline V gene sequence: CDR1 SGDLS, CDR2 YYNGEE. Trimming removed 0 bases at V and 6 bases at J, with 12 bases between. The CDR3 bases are TGTGCCAGCAGCGTAGTCCCAGGGGTGCCCGGGGAGCTGTTTTTT. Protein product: CASSVVPGVPGELFF.

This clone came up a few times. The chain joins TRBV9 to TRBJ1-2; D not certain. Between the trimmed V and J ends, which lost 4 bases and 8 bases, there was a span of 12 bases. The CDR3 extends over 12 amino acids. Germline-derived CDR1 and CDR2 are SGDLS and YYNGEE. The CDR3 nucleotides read TGTGCCAGCAGCCTTCCGAATCGAGGCTACACCTTC. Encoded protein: CASSLPNRGYTF.

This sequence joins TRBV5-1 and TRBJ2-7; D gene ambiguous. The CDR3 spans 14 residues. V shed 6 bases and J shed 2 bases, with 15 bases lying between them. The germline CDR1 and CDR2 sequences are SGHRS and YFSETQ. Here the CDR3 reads CASTRVSGAYEQYF. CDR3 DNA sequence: TGCGCCAGCACCCGAGTGTCAGGTGCCTACGAGCAGTACTTC.